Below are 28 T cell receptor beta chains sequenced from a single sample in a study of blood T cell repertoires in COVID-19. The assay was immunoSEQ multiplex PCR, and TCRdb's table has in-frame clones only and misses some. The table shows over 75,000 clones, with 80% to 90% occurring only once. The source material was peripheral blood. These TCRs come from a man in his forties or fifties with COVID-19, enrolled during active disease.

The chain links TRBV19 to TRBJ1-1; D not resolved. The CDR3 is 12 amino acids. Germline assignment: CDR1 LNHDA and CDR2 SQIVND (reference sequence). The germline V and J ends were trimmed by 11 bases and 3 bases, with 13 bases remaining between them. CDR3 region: CAVARGDTEAFF. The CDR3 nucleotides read TGTGCCGTCGCCCGAGGTGACACTGAAGCTTTCTTT. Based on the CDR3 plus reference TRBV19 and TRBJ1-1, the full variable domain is DGGITQSPKYLFRKEGQNVTLSCEQNLNHDAMYWYRQDPGQGLRLIYYSQIVNDFQKGDIAEGYSVSREKKESFPLTVTSAQKNPTAFYLCAVARGDTEAFFGQGTRLTVV.

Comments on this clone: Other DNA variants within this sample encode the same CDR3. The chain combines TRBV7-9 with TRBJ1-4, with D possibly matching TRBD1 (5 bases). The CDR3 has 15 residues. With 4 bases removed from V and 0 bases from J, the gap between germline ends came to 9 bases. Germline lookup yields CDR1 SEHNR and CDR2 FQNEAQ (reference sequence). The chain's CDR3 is CASSSKTATNEKLFF. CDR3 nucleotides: TGTGCCAGCAGCTCTAAGACAGCAACTAATGAAAAACTGTTTTTT.

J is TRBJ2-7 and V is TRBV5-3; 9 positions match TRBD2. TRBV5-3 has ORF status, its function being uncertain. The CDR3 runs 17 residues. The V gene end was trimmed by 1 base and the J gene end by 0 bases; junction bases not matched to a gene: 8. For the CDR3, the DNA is TGTGCCAGAAGCTTGAATAGCGGGGGCCTCAGCTCCTACGAGCAGTACTTC. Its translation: CARSLNSGGLSSYEQYF.

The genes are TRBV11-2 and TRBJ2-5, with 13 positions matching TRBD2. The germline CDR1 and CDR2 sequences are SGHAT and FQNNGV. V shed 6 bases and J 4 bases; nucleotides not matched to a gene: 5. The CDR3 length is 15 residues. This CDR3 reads CASRLTSGGGETQYF. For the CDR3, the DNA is TGTGCCAGCAGACTAACTAGCGGGGGGGGAGAGACCCAGTACTTC.

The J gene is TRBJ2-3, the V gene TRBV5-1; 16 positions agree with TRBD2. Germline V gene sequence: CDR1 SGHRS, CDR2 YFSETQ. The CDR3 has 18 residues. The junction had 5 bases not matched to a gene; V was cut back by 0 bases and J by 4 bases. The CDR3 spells CASSLEGLAGGSSDTQYF. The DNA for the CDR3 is TGCGCCAGCAGCTTGGAGGGACTAGCGGGGGGGTCATCAGATACGCAGTATTTT.

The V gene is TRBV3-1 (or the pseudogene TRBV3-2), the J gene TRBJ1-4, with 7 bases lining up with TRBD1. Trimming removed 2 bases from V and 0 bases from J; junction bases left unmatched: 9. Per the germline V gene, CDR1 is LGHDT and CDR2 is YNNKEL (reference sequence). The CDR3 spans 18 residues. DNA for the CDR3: TGTGCCAGCAGCCAACCGCGGACAGGTAGAGCAACTAATGAAAAACTGTTTTTT. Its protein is CASSQPRTGRATNEKLFF.

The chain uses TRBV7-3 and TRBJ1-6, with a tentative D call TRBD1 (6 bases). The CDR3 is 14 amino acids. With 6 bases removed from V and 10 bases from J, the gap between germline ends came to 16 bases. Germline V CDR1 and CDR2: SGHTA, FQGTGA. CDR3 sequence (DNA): TGTGCCAGCAGTCTTACAGGGTCGCAATCACCCCTCCACTTT. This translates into CASSLTGSQSPLHF.

CDR3 region: CASSQDLTERRANEKLFF. The CDR3 nucleotides read TGCGCCAGCAGCCAAGATCTAACTGAACGCAGGGCTAATGAAAAACTGTTTTTT. The chain has TRBV4-3 and TRBJ1-4; D perhaps matches TRBD1 (5 bases). The CDR3 is made up of 18 amino acids. The V and J ends lost 0 bases and 3 bases respectively, with 17 bases between them. Germline CDR1 is LGHNA and CDR2 is YSLEER.

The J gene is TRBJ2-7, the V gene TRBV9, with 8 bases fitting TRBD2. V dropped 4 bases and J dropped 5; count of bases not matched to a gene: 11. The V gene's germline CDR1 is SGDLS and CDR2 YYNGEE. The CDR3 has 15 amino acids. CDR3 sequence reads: CASSPLAGGPDEQYF. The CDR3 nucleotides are TGTGCCAGCAGCCCACTCGCGGGGGGCCCAGACGAGCAGTACTTC. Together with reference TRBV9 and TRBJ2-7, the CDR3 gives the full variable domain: DSGVTQTPKHLITATGQRVTLRCSPRSGDLSVYWYQQSLDQGLQFLIQYYNGEERAKGNILERFSAQQFPDLHSELNLSSLELGDSALYFCASSPLAGGPDEQYFGPGTRLTVT.

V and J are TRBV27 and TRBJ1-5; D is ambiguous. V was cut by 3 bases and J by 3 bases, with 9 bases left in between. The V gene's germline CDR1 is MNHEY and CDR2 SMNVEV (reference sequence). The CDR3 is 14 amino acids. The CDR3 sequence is CASSFGHLNQPQHF. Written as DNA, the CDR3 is TGTGCCAGCAGTTTTGGGCATCTCAATCAGCCCCAGCATTTT.

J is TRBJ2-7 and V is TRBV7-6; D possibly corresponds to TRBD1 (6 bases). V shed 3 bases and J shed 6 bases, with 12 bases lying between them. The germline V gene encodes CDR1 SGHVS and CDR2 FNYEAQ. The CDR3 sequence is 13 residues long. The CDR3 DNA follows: TGTGCCAGCAGCTTCGGCCAGGACAGCGAGCAGTACTTC. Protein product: CASSFGQDSEQYF. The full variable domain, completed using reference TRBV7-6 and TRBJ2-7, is GAGVSQSPRYKVTKRGQDVALRCDPISGHVSLYWYRQALGQGPEFLTYFNYEAQQDKSGLPNDRFSAERPEGSISTLTIQRTEQRDSAMYRCASSFGQDSEQYFGPGTRLTVT.

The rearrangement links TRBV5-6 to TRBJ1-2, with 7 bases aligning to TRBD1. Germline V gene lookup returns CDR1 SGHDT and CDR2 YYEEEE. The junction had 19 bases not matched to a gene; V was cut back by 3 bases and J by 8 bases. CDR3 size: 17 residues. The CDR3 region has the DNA TGTGCCAGCAGCTCAGCCGGACAGGCAGCCCTTTTGAGGGGCTACACCTTC. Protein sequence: CASSSAGQAALLRGYTF. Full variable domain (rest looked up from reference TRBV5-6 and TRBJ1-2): DAGVTQSPTHLIKTRGQQVTLRCSPKSGHDTVSWYQQALGQGPQFIFQYYEEEERQRGNFPDRFSGHQFPNYSSELNVNALLLGDSALYLCASSSAGQAALLRGYTFGSGTRLTVV.

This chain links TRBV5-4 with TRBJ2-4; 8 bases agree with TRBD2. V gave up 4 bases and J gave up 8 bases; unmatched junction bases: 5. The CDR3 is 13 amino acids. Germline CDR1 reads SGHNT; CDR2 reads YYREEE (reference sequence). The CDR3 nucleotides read TGTGCCAGCAGCCCCGGGAGGGGGGACATTCAGTACTTC. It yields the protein CASSPGRGDIQYF. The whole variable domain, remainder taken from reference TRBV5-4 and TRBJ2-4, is ETGVTQSPTHLIKTRGQQVTLRCSSQSGHNTVSWYQQALGQGPQFIFQYYREEENGRGNFPPRFSGLQFPNYSSELNVNALELDDSALYLCASSPGRGDIQYFGAGTRLSVL.

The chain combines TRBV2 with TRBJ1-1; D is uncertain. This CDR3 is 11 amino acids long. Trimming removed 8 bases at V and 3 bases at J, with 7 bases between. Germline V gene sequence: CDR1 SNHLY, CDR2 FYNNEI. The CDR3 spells CASLIYTEAFF. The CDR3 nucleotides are TGTGCCAGCCTTATTTACACTGAAGCTTTCTTT. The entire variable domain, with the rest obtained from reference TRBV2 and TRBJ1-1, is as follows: EPEVTQTPSHQVTQMGQEVILRCVPISNHLYFYWYRQILGQKVEFLVSFYNNEISEKSEIFDDQFSVERPDGSNFTLKIRSTKLEDSAMYFCASLIYTEAFFGQGTRLTVV.

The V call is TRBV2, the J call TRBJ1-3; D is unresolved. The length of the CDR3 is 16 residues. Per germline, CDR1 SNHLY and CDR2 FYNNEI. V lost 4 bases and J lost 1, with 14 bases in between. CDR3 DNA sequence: TGTGCCAGCAGTGTCGCCTATCCTCAATCTGGAAACACCATATATTTT. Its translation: CASSVAYPQSGNTIYF.

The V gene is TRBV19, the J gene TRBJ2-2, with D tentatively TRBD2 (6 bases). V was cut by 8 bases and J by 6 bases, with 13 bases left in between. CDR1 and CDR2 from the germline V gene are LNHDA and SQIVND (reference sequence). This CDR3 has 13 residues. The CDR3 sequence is CASPGPGAGELFF. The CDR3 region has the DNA TGTGCCAGTCCGGGGCCGGGGGCCGGGGAGCTGTTTTTT.

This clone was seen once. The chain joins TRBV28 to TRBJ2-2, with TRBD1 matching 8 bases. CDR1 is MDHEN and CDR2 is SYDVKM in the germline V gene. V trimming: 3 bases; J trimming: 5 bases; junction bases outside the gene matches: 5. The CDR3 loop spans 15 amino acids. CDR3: CASSFQGARTGELFF. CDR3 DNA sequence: TGTGCCAGCAGTTTCCAGGGGGCGCGGACCGGGGAGCTGTTTTTT.

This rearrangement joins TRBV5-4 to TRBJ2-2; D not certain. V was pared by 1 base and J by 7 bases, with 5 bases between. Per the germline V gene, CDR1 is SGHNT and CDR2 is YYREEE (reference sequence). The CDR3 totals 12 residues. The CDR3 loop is CASSLPDGELFF. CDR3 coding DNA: TGTGCCAGCAGCTTGCCAGACGGGGAGCTGTTTTTT. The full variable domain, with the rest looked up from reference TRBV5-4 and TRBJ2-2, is ETGVTQSPTHLIKTRGQQVTLRCSSQSGHNTVSWYQQALGQGPQFIFQYYREEENGRGNFPPRFSGLQFPNYSSELNVNALELDDSALYLCASSLPDGELFFGEGSRLTVL.

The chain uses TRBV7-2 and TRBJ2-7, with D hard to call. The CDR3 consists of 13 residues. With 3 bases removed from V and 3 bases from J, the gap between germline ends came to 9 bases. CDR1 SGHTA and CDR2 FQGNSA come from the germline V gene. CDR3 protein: CASSLGLGYEQYF. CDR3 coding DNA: TGTGCCAGCAGCTTGGGCCTTGGCTACGAGCAGTACTTC.

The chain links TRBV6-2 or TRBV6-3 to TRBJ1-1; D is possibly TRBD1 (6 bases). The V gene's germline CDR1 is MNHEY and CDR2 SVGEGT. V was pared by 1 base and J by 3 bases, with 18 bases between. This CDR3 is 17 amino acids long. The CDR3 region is CASSYWRQGSRDTEAFF. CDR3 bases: TGTGCCAGCAGTTACTGGAGGCAGGGGTCTAGGGACACTGAAGCTTTCTTT.

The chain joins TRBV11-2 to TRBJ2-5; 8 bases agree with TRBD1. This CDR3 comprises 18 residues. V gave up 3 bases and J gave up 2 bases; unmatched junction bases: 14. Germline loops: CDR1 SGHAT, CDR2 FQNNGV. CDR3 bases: TGTGCCAGCAGCTTCGGCCTCAGTCCAGGGGGCTTTCAAGAGACCCAGTACTTC. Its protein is CASSFGLSPGGFQETQYF.

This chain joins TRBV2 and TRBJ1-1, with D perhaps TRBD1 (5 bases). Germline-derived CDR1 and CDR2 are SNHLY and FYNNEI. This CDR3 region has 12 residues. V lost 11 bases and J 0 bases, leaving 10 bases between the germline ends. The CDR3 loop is CAYWGLNTEAFF. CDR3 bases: TGTGCCTATTGGGGCCTGAACACTGAAGCTTTCTTT. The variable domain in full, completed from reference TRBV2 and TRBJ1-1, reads EPEVTQTPSHQVTQMGQEVILRCVPISNHLYFYWYRQILGQKVEFLVSFYNNEISEKSEIFDDQFSVERPDGSNFTLKIRSTKLEDSAMYFCAYWGLNTEAFFGQGTRLTVV.

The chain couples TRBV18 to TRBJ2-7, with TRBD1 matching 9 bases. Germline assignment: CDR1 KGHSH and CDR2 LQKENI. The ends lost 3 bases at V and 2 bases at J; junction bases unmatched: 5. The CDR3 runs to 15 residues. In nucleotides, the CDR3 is TGTGCCAGCTCACCCCGGGACAGGGTCCCCTACGAGCAGTACTTC. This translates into CASSPRDRVPYEQYF.

Here the CDR3 reads CASSSLLGRQETQYF. The CDR3 region has the DNA TGTGCCAGCAGTTCCCTCTTGGGGAGGCAAGAGACCCAGTACTTC. V gene TRBV28 combines with J gene TRBJ2-5; the D gene is possibly TRBD2 (6 bases). Germline CDR1 and CDR2: MDHEN and SYDVKM. The CDR3 consists of 15 residues. V was trimmed by 4 bases and J by 2 bases, leaving 14 bases between them.

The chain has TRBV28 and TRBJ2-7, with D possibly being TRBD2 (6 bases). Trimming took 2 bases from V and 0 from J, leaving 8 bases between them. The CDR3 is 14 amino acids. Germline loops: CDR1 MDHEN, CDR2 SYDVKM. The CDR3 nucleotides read TGTGCCAGCAGTTTAGGGGGGATCTCCTACGAGCAGTACTTC. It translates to CASSLGGISYEQYF.

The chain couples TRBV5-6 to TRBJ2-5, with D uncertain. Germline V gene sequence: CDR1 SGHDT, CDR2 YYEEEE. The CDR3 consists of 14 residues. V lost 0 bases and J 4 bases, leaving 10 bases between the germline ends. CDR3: CASSLAVAAETQYF. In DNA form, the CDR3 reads TGTGCCAGCAGCTTGGCCGTAGCAGCAGAGACCCAGTACTTC.

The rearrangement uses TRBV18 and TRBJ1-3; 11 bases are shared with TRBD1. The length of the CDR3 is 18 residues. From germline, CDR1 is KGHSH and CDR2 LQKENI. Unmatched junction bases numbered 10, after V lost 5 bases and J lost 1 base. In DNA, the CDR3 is TGTGCCAGCTCAGCATCACCCGGACAGGGGGCTTCTGGAAACACCATATATTTT. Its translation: CASSASPGQGASGNTIYF.

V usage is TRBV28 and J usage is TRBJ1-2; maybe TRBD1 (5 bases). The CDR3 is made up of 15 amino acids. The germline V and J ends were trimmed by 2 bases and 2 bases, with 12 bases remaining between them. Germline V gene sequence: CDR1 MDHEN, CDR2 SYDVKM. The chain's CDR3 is CASSLLGGRNYGYTF. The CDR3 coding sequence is TGTGCCAGCAGTTTACTGGGGGGTCGGAACTATGGCTACACCTTC.